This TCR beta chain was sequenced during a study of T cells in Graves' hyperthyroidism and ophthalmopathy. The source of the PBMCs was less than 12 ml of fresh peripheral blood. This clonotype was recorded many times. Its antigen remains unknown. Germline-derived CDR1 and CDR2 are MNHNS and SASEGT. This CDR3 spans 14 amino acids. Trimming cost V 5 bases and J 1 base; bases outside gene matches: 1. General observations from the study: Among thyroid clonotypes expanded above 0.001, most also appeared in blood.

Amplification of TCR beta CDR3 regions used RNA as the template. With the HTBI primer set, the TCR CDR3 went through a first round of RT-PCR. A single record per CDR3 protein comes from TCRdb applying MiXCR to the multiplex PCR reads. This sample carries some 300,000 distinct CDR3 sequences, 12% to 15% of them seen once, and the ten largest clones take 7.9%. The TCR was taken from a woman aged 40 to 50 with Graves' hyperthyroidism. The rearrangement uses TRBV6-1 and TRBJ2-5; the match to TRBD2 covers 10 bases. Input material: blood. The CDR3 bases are TGTGCCAGCAGTCGGACTAGCGGCCAAGAGACCCAGTACTTC. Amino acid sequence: CASSRTSGQETQYF.